This entry describes one T cell receptor beta chain. The data are from a study of blood T cell repertoires in COVID-19. The assay was immunoSEQ multiplex PCR, and TCRdb's table has in-frame clones only and misses some. The sample consists of about 100,000 clones, more than 80% of them appearing once. This CDR3 contains 13 residues. The germline V gene has CDR1 SNHLY and CDR2 FYNNEI. The chain uses TRBV2 and TRBJ1-5; no clear D. Input material: peripheral blood. The source of this sequence is a man aged 60 to 69 with acute or convalescent COVID-19. The CDR3 region is CATASRSNQPQHF. The CDR3, as DNA: TGTGCAACCGCAAGCCGGAGCAATCAGCCCCAGCATTTT. Full variable domain (missing parts from reference TRBV2 and TRBJ1-5): EPEVTQTPSHQVTQMGQEVILRCVPISNHLYFYWYRQILGQKVEFLVSFYNNEISEKSEIFDDQFSVERPDGSNFTLKIRSTKLEDSAMYFCATASRSNQPQHFGDGTRLSIL.